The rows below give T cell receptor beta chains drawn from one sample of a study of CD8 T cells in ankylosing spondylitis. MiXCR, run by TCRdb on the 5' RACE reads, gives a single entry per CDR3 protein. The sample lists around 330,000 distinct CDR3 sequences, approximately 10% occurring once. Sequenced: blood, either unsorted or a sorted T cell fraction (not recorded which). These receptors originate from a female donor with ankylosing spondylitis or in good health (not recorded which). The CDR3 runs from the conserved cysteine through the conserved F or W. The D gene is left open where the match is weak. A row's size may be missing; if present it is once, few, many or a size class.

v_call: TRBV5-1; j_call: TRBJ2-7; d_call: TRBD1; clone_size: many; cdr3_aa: CASSVEPTGDEQYF; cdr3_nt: TGCGCCAGCAGCGTAGAACCGACAGGGGACGAGCAGTACTTC
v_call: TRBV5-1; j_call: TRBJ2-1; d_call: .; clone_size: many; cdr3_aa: CASSLGDIENEQFF; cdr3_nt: TGCGCCAGCAGCTTAGGGGACATCGAGAATGAGCAGTTCTTC
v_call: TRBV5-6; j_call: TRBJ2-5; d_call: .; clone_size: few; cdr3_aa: CASSFSYRVQTQYF; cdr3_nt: TGTGCCAGCAGCTTCTCCTACAGGGTACAGACCCAGTACTTC
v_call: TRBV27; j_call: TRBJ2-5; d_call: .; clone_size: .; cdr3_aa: CASSPYLAEETQYF; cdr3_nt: TGTGCCAGCAGTCCCTATTTGGCGGAAGAGACCCAGTACTTC
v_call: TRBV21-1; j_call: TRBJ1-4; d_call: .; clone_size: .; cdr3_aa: CASPGRGLGEKLFF; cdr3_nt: TGTGCCAGTCCCGGCCGGGGGTTGGGAGAAAAACTGTTTTTT
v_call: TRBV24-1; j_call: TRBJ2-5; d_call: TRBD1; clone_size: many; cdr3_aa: CATSDLPGQGGETQYF; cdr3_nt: TGTGCCACCAGTGATTTGCCGGGACAGGGGGGAGAGACCCAGTACTTC
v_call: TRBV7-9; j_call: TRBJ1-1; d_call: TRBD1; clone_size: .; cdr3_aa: CASSRGTGGPAFF; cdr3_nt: TGTGCCAGCAGCCGAGGGACAGGGGGACCGGCTTTCTTT
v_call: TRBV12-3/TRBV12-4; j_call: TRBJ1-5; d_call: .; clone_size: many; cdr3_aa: CASSWGEGVSNQPQHF; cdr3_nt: TGTGCCAGCAGTTGGGGTGAGGGGGTGAGCAATCAGCCCCAGCATTTT
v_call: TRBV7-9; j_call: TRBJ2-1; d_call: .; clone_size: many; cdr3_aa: CASSSYTGKYNEQFF; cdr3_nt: TGTGCCAGCAGCTCCTACACAGGGAAGTACAATGAGCAGTTCTTC
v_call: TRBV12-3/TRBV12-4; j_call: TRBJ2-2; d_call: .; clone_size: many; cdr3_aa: CASSLGVETGELFF; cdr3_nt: TGTGCCAGCAGCCTCGGGGTAGAGACCGGGGAGCTGTTTTTT
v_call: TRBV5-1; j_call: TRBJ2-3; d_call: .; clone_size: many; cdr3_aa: CASRMDVSDTQYF; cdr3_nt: TGCGCCAGCAGGATGGACGTCTCAGATACGCAGTATTTT
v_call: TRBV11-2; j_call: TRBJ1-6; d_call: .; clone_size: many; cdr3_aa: CASSLVVGAANSPLHF; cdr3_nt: TGTGCCAGCAGCTTAGTTGTGGGGGCCGCTAATTCACCCCTCCACTTT
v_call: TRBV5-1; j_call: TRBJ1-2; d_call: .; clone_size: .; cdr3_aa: CASSTLPGRAGYGYTF; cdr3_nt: TGCGCCAGCAGCACTCTACCGGGACGCGCGGGGTATGGCTACACCTTC
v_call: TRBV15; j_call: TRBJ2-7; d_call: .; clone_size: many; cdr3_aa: CATSRGTNSYSYEQYF; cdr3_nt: TGTGCCACCAGCAGAGGGACTAATTCATACTCCTACGAGCAGTACTTC
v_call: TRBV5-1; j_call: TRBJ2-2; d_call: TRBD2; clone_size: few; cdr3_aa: CASSLETSGRNTGELFF; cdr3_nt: TGCGCCAGCAGCTTGGAGACTAGCGGGAGAAACACCGGGGAGCTGTTTTTT
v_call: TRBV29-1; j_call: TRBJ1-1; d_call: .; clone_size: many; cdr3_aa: CSVPDRGVLNTEAFF; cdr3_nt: TGCAGCGTCCCTGATAGGGGAGTTTTGAACACTGAAGCTTTCTTT
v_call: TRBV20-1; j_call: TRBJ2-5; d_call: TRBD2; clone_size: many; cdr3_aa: CSALKRGTQETQYF; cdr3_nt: TGCAGTGCACTTAAGCGGGGGACACAAGAGACCCAGTACTTC
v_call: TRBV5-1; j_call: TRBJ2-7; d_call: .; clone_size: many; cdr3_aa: CASSPKTQSYEQYF; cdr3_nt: TGCGCCAGCAGCCCGAAGACACAATCCTACGAGCAGTACTTC
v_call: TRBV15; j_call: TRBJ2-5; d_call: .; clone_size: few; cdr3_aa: CATSRDLASFQETQYF; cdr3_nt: TGTGCCACCAGCAGAGATTTGGCTAGCTTTCAAGAGACCCAGTACTTC
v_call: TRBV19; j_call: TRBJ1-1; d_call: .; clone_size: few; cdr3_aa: CASSIRAEMNTEAFF; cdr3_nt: TGTGCCAGTAGTATTCGGGCAGAGATGAACACTGAAGCTTTCTTT
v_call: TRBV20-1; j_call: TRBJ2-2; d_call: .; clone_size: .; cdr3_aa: CSARDAADTGELFF; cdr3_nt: TGCAGTGCTAGAGACGCGGCGGACACCGGGGAGCTGTTTTTT
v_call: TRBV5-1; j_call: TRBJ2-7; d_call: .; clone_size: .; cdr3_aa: CASSLQGDSYDQYF; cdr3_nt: TGCGCCAGCAGCTTGCAGGGGGACTCCTACGATCAGTACTTC
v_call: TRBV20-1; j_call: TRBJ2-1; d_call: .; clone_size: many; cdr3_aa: CSARDSVEQFF; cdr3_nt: TGCAGTGCTAGAGATAGCGTTGAGCAGTTCTTC
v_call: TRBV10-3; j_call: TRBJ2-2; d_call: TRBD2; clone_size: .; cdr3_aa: CAISPTSGNTGELFF; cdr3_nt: TGTGCCATCAGTCCGACTAGCGGTAACACCGGGGAGCTGTTTTTT
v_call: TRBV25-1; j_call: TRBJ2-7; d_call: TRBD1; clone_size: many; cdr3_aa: CASSEWDRSYEQYF; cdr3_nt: TGTGCCAGCAGTGAATGGGACAGGTCCTACGAGCAGTACTTC
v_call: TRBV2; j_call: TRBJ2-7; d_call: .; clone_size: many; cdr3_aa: CASRALWIHEQYF; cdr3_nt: TGTGCCAGCAGGGCCCTTTGGATCCACGAGCAGTACTTC
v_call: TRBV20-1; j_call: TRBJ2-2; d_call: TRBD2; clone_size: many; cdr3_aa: CSARDSSLAGAGELFF; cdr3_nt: TGCAGTGCTAGAGACTCTTCTCTAGCGGGAGCCGGGGAGCTGTTTTTT
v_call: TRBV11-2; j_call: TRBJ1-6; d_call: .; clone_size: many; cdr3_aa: CASSLEFGAWNSPLHF; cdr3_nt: TGTGCCAGCAGCTTAGAATTCGGGGCTTGGAATTCACCCCTCCACTTT
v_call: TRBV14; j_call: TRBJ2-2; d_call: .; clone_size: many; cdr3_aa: CASSQMGAGELFF; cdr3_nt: TGTGCCAGCAGCCAAATGGGGGCCGGGGAGCTGTTTTTT
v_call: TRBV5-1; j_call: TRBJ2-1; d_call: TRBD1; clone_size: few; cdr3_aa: CASSLAMTGQQFF; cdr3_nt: TGCGCCAGCAGCTTGGCCATGACAGGGCAGCAGTTCTTC
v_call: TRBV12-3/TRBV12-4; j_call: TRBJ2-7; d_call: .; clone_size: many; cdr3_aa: CASRTTGPRGEQYF; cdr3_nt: TGTGCCAGCAGAACGACAGGGCCCCGGGGGGAGCAGTACTTC
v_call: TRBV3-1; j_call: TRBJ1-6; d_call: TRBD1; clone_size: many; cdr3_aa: CASSRPTGTNSPLHF; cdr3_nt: TGTGCCAGCAGCCGCCCGACAGGGACTAATTCACCCCTCCACTTT
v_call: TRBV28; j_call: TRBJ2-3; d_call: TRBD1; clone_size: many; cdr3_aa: CASSTPGQGADTQYF; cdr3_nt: TGTGCCAGCAGCACTCCGGGACAGGGGGCGGATACGCAGTATTTT
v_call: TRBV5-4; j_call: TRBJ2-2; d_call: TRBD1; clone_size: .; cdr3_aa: CASSPGGGRNTGELFF; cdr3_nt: TGTGCCAGCAGCCCAGGGGGTGGGAGGAACACCGGGGAGCTGTTTTTT
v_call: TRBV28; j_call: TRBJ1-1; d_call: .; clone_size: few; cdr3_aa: CASSVLTDLNTEAFF; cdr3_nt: TGTGCCAGCAGTGTACTGACAGACCTGAACACTGAAGCTTTCTTT
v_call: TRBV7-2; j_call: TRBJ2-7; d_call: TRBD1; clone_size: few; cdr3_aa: CASSYSGTESYEQYF; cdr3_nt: TGTGCCAGCAGCTACTCCGGGACAGAGAGCTACGAGCAGTACTTC
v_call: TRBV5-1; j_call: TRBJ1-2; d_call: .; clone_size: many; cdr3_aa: CASRTDGMRDYGYTF; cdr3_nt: TGCGCCAGCAGGACCGATGGAATGAGAGACTATGGCTACACCTTC
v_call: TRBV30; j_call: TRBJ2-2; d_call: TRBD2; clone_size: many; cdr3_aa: CAWSQLGGGGFLGGELFF; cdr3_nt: TGTGCCTGGAGCCAACTCGGGGGCGGGGGGTTTCTCGGCGGGGAGCTGTTTTTT
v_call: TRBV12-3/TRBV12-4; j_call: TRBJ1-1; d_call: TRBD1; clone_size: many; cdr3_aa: CASSLQGFTEAFF; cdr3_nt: TGTGCCAGCAGTCTACAGGGGTTCACTGAAGCTTTCTTT
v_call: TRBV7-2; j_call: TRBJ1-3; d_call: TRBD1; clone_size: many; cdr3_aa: CASDRGYRNTIYF; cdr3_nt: TGTGCCAGCGACAGGGGGTATCGGAACACCATATATTTT
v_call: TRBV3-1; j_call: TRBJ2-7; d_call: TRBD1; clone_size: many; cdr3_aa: CASSQAGTGRSYEQYF; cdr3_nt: TGTGCCAGCAGCCAAGCCGGGACAGGACGATCCTACGAGCAGTACTTC
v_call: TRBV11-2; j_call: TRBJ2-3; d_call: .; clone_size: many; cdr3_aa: CASSFIFAPDTQYF; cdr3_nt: TGTGCCAGCAGCTTTATATTCGCCCCAGATACGCAGTATTTT
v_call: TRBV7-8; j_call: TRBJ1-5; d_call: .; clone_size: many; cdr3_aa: CASSFSGPLAHQPQHF; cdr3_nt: TGTGCCAGCAGCTTCTCAGGGCCACTTGCCCATCAGCCCCAGCATTTT